These 25 T cell receptor beta chains share one sample of origin, sequenced in a study of blood T cells in healthy people across ages. Combining a sample-barcoded 5' primer with a J-beta primer mix, a second PCR ran for about 7 to 12 cycles. MiXCR, applied by TCRdb to the 5' RACE reads, yields one record per CDR3 protein. The profile shows approximately 1.5 million distinct CDR3 sequences, about 35% of them singletons. Sequencing was carried out using blood. These receptors were obtained from a woman in her 30s in good health.

This chain links TRBV7-9 with TRBJ2-3; D unresolved. The germline CDR1 and CDR2 sequences are SEHNR and FQNEAQ (reference sequence). V dropped 5 bases and J dropped 6 bases, with 15 bases sitting between them. The CDR3 totals 14 residues. The CDR3 DNA reads as TGTGCCAGCAGCCAGAGGACCCGGGTGGATACGCAGTATTTT. It codes for CASSQRTRVDTQYF.

The sample holds a few counts of this clonotype. The chain uses TRBV9 and TRBJ2-1; 10 positions match TRBD2. V lost 1 base, J lost 9 bases, and 7 bases stayed unmatched. This CDR3 has 15 residues. Germline V CDR1 and CDR2: SGDLS, YYNGEE. The CDR3 loop is CASSVKASGGGEQFF. The CDR3 DNA sequence: TGTGCCAGCAGCGTAAAAGCCAGCGGGGGGGGTGAGCAGTTCTTC.

This chain links TRBV28 with TRBJ2-4; TRBD1 or TRBD2 may be the D gene (5 bases each). With the DNA end fitting TRBJ2-7 better, the J assignment may be wrong. The germline gives CDR1 MDHEN, CDR2 SYDVKM. The CDR3 consists of 16 residues. The CDR3 here is CASSSVKGWGFGEQYF. The CDR3 DNA is TGTGCCAGCAGTTCCGTTAAGGGATGGGGGTTCGGCGAGCAGTACTTC.

The chain is built from TRBV6-1 and TRBJ2-1; the match to TRBD2 covers 13 bases. The ends lost 6 bases at V and 7 bases at J; junction bases unmatched: 6. Germline V gene data show CDR1 as MNHNS and CDR2 as SASEGT. The CDR3 contains 15 residues. The CDR3 DNA follows: TGTGCCAGCAGCACCGGGACTAGCGGGGTTAATGAGCAGTTCTTC. Translating gives CASSTGTSGVNEQFF.

This sequence joins TRBV2 and TRBJ2-2; 9 bases are shared with TRBD2. The CDR3 is made up of 16 amino acids. Germline assignment: CDR1 SNHLY and CDR2 FYNNEI. The trim removed 3 bases at V and 4 bases at J, leaving 6 bases unmatched. CDR3 in amino acids: CASSDLAGAGTGELFF. CDR3 nucleotide sequence: TGTGCCAGCAGTGATTTAGCGGGAGCGGGCACCGGGGAGCTGTTTTTT.

This chain joins TRBV25-1 and TRBJ1-4; D unclear. The germline V gene has CDR1 MGHDK and CDR2 SYGVNS. Trimming took 8 bases from V and 5 from J, leaving 12 bases between them. The CDR3 has 13 residues. CDR3 DNA sequence: TGTGCCAGCCAGGAAGTACTCAATGAAAAACTGTTTTTT. Its protein is CASQEVLNEKLFF. The full variable domain, its missing parts supplied by reference TRBV25-1 and TRBJ1-4, is EADIYQTPRYLVIGTGKKITLECSQTMGHDKMYWYQQDPGMELHLIHYSYGVNSTEKGDLSSESTVSRIRTEHFPLTLESARPSHTSQYLCASQEVLNEKLFFGSGTQLSVL.

V is TRBV7-3 and J is TRBJ1-2; D is perhaps TRBD1 (5 bases). The CDR3 is 16 residues long. The V gene lost 0 bases and the J gene lost 2 bases, with 13 bases spanning the gap. The V gene's germline CDR1 is SGHTA and CDR2 FQGTGA. CDR3 in amino acids: CASSLTGAPLNYGYTF. The CDR3 DNA sequence: TGTGCCAGCAGCTTAACAGGGGCGCCCTTAAACTATGGCTACACCTTC.

The J gene is TRBJ2-7, the V gene TRBV29-1, with 10 bases lining up with TRBD2. From germline, CDR1 is SQVTM and CDR2 ANQGSEA. This CDR3 is built from 16 residues. The V segment lost 4 bases and the J segment 4 bases; nucleotides outside the gene matches: 13. The CDR3 loop reads CSVGLRLAGVWYEQYF. The CDR3 coding sequence is TGCAGCGTTGGGCTAAGGCTAGCGGGAGTCTGGTACGAGCAGTACTTC.

This clonotype was counted between two and nine times. The J gene is TRBJ1-2, the V gene TRBV12-3 or TRBV12-4; 9 nucleotides line up with TRBD1. Germline trimming cut 7 bases from V and 4 bases from J; bases unmatched to any gene: 16. This CDR3 has 17 residues. This CDR3 reads CASTAPGDREGVYGYTF. The CDR3 DNA is TGTGCCAGCACCGCCCCGGGGGACAGGGAGGGGGTCTATGGCTACACCTTC.

This clonotype was counted ten times or more. The chain carries TRBV12-3 or TRBV12-4 and TRBJ2-7; the D gene is possibly TRBD1 (6 bases). This CDR3 has 14 amino acids. Between the trimmed V and J ends, which lost 3 bases and 3 bases, there was a span of 12 bases. The CDR3 DNA reads TGTGCCAGCAGTTTCGGGGTCAGGGGCTACGAGCAGTACTTC. This codes for CASSFGVRGYEQYF.

This chain connects TRBV21-1 to TRBJ2-3; the D call of TRBD2 is as the table states it, not checked on the DNA. TRBV21-1 is a documented pseudogene. The CDR3 sequence is 10 residues long. The CDR3 nucleotides are TGTGCCAGTCTCCCGTTTACGCAGTATTTT. It specifies CASLPFTQYF.

This clonotype appeared many times. The chain links TRBV4-1 to TRBJ1-5; D is uncertain. The germline gives CDR1 MGHRA, CDR2 YSYEKL. The CDR3 runs 15 residues. The V gene lost 0 bases and the J gene lost 1 base, with 7 bases spanning the gap. The CDR3 region is CASSQDEGSNQPQHF. CDR3 in DNA: TGCGCCAGCAGCCAAGATGAAGGCAGCAATCAGCCCCAGCATTTT.

V gene TRBV9 combines with J gene TRBJ2-5; 10 bases are shared with TRBD2. Germline V gives CDR1 SGDLS, CDR2 YYNGEE. V lost 4 bases to trimming and J lost 5 bases; unmatched junction nucleotides: 14. The length of the CDR3 is 17 residues. CDR3: CASSYTVASGGKETQYF. The CDR3 DNA follows: TGTGCCAGCAGCTACACTGTCGCTAGCGGGGGCAAGGAGACCCAGTACTTC.

This clonotype was picked up a small number of times. V is TRBV28 and J is TRBJ2-7; TRBD1 agrees at 7 bases. After removal of 4 bases from V and 4 bases from J, the junction contained 7 bases not matched to a gene. Germline loops: CDR1 MDHEN, CDR2 SYDVKM. This CDR3 contains 14 residues. The CDR3 protein is CASSYTGERYEQYF. The CDR3 coding sequence is TGTGCCAGCAGTTATACAGGGGAAAGATACGAGCAGTACTTC.

V usage is TRBV6-5 and J usage is TRBJ1-4; 8 bases are shared with TRBD1. CDR1 and CDR2 from the germline V gene are MNHEY and SVGAGI. V was pared by 4 bases and J by 14 bases, with 6 bases of the junction left unmatched. This CDR3 is 12 amino acids long. The CDR3 spells CASSSTGGMLFF. CDR3 bases: TGTGCCAGCAGTTCTACAGGGGGTATGCTGTTTTTT.

This chain uses TRBV7-2 with TRBJ2-7; 7 nucleotides agree with TRBD1. Germline V gene data show CDR1 as SGHTA and CDR2 as FQGNSA. The CDR3 is 13 amino acids. V shed 4 bases and J 3 bases; nucleotides not matched to a gene: 3. CDR3 in amino acids: CASSWGTVYEQYF. The CDR3, as DNA: TGTGCCAGCAGCTGGGGGACAGTCTACGAGCAGTACTTC.

The gene calls are TRBV30 and TRBJ1-4; D not certain. From germline, CDR1 is GTSNPN and CDR2 SVGIG (reference sequence). With 0 bases removed from V and 8 bases from J, the gap between germline ends came to 13 bases. There are 14 residues in the CDR3. CDR3 nucleotides: TGTGCCTGGAGTGTATCCAGGAGGGAAGAAAAACTGTTTTTT. Translating it yields CAWSVSRREEKLFF.

The rearrangement joins TRBV20-1 to TRBJ1-5; TRBD1 aligns across 7 bases. CDR1 and CDR2 from the germline V gene are DFQATT and SNEGSKA (reference sequence). After removal of 6 bases from V and 6 bases from J, the junction contained 11 bases not matched to a gene. This CDR3 comprises 14 residues. The CDR3 bases are TGCAGTGCACTTAACAGGGGTTTTACTCAGCCCCAGCATTTT. It codes for CSALNRGFTQPQHF.

The sample holds a few counts of this clonotype. This rearrangement joins TRBV9 to TRBJ2-7; 8 nucleotides match TRBD2. CDR3 size: 16 residues. J lost 0 bases, V lost 5 bases, and 10 bases had no gene match. Germline CDR1 and CDR2: SGDLS and YYNGEE. DNA for the CDR3: TGTGCCAGCAGTTCAAGCTCTAGCGGGTTCTCCTACGAGCAGTACTTC. Amino acids: CASSSSSSGFSYEQYF.

The V gene is TRBV6-1, the J gene TRBJ2-3, with TRBD2 matching 8 bases. Looked up from germline, CDR1 is MNHNS and CDR2 is SASEGT. With 6 bases clipped from V and 3 bases from J, the junction kept 20 bases outside the gene matches. The CDR3 contains 19 residues. The CDR3 region is CASRRITSGGVARTDTQYF. The CDR3 DNA follows: TGTGCCAGCAGAAGAATCACTAGCGGAGGTGTTGCAAGAACAGATACGCAGTATTTT.

V and J are TRBV13 and TRBJ1-1, with TRBD1 identical over 12 bases. The CDR3 loop spans 15 amino acids. The germline V gene encodes CDR1 PRHDT and CDR2 FYEKMQ (reference sequence). V gave up 3 bases and J gave up 6 bases; unmatched junction bases: 5. The CDR3 DNA follows: TGTGCCAGCAGCTTTACCGGGACAGGGGGCTCTGAAGCTTTCTTT. Translating gives CASSFTGTGGSEAFF.

The V and J genes are TRBV12-3 or TRBV12-4 and TRBJ2-4, with 8 positions matching TRBD1. The J call could be wrong; TRBJ2-7 is a better fit for the DNA end. The CDR3 runs 15 residues. CDR3 amino acids: CASGPPGTGSYEQYF. Written as DNA, the CDR3 is TGTGCCAGCGGCCCGCCCGGGACAGGATCCTACGAGCAGTACTTC.

This clonotype appeared once. The chain uses TRBV6-1 and TRBJ2-2; no definite D call. With 2 bases removed from V and 3 bases from J, the gap between germline ends came to 10 bases. From germline, CDR1 is MNHNS and CDR2 SASEGT. CDR3 length: 15 residues. The CDR3 DNA is TGTGCCAGCAGTGAAACAGTGGGGTACACCGGGGAGCTGTTTTTT. Residues: CASSETVGYTGELFF.

The chain is built from TRBV6-4 and TRBJ2-3; D remains ambiguous. The CDR3 has 14 amino acids. The ends were cut back, 6 bases at V and 2 bases at J, with 12 bases in the middle. Germline V gene data show CDR1 as MRHNA and CDR2 as SNTAGT. In nucleotides, the CDR3 is TGTGCCAGCAGGACAACTCACACCACAGATACGCAGTATTTT. It yields the protein CASRTTHTTDTQYF.

The gene calls are TRBV11-2 and TRBJ2-7, with D possibly being TRBD2 (5 bases). CDR1 is SGHAT, CDR2 FQNNGV, per germline. Trimming cost V 5 bases and J 5 bases, with 22 bases left between them. This CDR3 contains 16 residues. The CDR3 DNA sequence: TGTGCCAGCAGCCTAAAATACGGGGAGAGTGCGAACGAGCAGTACTTC. The encoded protein is CASSLKYGESANEQYF.